This T cell receptor (beta chain) was documented in a study of cytomegalovirus exposure and HLA in healthy donors. Donors likely had unrecorded immune exposures despite being nominally healthy when sampled. Amplification used 60 Vbeta primers and 13 Jbeta primers. The assay was immunoSEQ multiplex PCR, and TCRdb's table has in-frame clones only and misses some. The sample holds about 160,000 clones, about four fifths seen once. Concerning this clone: The antigen remains undetermined.

CDR3 length equals 14 residues. The ends were cut back, 3 bases at V and 3 bases at J, with 12 bases in the middle. The germline CDR1 and CDR2 sequences are SEHNR and FQNEAQ (reference sequence). General study points: V- and J-gene trimming of TCR beta was linked (in a later analysis) to a missense DCLRE1C variant.

The chain has TRBV7-9 and TRBJ2-7, with a possible D match to TRBD1 (5 bases). This TCR came from a human donor in good health. The sample comprised PBMCs. The CDR3 sequence is CASSFGGASYEQYF. The CDR3 DNA reads as TGTGCCAGCAGCTTCGGTGGGGCTAGCTACGAGCAGTACTTC.